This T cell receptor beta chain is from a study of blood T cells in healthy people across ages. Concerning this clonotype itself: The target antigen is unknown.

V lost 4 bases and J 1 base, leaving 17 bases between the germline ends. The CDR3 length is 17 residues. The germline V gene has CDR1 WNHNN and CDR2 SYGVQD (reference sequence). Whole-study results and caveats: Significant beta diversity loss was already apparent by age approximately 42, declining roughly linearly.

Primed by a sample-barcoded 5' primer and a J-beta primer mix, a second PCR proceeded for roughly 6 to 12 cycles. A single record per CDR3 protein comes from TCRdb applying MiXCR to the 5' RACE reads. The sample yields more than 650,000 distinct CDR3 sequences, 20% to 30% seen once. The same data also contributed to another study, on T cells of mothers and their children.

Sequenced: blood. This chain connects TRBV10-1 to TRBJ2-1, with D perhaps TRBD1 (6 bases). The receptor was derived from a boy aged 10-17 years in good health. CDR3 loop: CASSVAPGAGSYNEQFF. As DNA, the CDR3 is TGCGCCAGCAGTGTGGCCCCAGGGGCTGGGTCCTACAATGAGCAGTTCTTC.